These 2 T cell receptor beta chains came from one sample sequenced in a study of regulatory T cells in long-lasting Graves disease. Arm-PCR with iRepertoire HTBI primers amplified the CDR3 regions for these TCR beta libraries. MiXCR, run by TCRdb on the multiplex PCR reads, gives a single entry per CDR3 protein. The repertoire consists of more than 300,000 distinct CDR3 sequences, with about 18% occurring once and the leading ten covering less than 30%. Time point meaning: persistent/refractory GD, antithyroid drugs over 5 years with positive TRAb. PBMC RNA served as the TCR library source. Here the sequenced sample was peripheral blood mononuclear cells (PBMCs), taken when the disease was refractory, from a patient treated with antithyroid drugs. Every receptor here comes from a female donor with Graves disease.

There are many counts of this clonotype. The V and J genes are TRBV6-5 and TRBJ2-5; maybe TRBD2 (6 bases). V was pared by 1 base and J by 7 bases, with 7 bases between. Per the germline V gene, CDR1 is MNHEY and CDR2 is SVGAGI. The CDR3 runs to 12 residues. The CDR3 bases are TGTGCCAGCAGTTACTTGGGGGGGACCCAGTACTTC. Protein: CASSYLGGTQYF.

V and J are TRBV6-1 and TRBJ2-5, with 8 bases lining up with TRBD1. The CDR3 covers 15 residues. Trimming cost V 7 bases and J 6 bases; bases outside gene matches: 13. Germline loops: CDR1 MNHNS, CDR2 SASEGT. For the CDR3, the DNA is TGTGCCAGCACTATTACCCAGGGGGCAACGAAGACCCAGTACTTC. Translating it yields CASTITQGATKTQYF.